This TCR beta chain was retrieved from a study of beta chain features in type 1 diabetes. General study findings and limits: Shortening of TCRB CDR3s, moderate but significant, appeared in all four CD4+ subsets of Type 1 diabetes patients.

Trimming pared 4 bases from V and 6 bases from J, leaving 16 bases between. Germline-derived CDR1 and CDR2 are GTSNPN and SVGIG (reference sequence). CDR3 length equals 13 residues. On this clone: The antigen is unknown.

cDNA synthesis used the whole RNA isolate, giving expressed TCRB sequences. Samples of naive, central memory and regulatory T cells yielded a mean of about 3.6 million reads. The protocol was immunoSEQ multiplex PCR, while the TCRdb copy is restricted to in-frame clones and leaves out a portion. Seen here are around 360,000 clones, 10% to 15% observed once, and the top ten hold around 0.0099%. This chain uses TRBV30 with TRBJ2-7, with D maybe TRBD1 (5 bases). Source material: naive CD4+ T cells from blood. The receptor's source is a woman between 18 and 29 years old with type 1 diabetes. CDR3 nucleotides: TGTGCCTGGAAAAGACAAGGGGCACGCGAGCAGTACTTC. Translating it yields CAWKRQGAREQYF.